This T cell receptor (beta chain) was sequenced during a study of vaccination and CD4 T cells after COVID-19. Treatment specified: roughly ten-day PBMC culture with coronavirus spike peptide pools or control peptides (ViraFEST assay). The assay that was used to sequence DNA from cultured CD4+ T cells was the Oncomine TCR Beta short-read assay. TCRdb called the PCR reads again in MiXCR, with one record for every CDR3 protein. This table has 12,000 or so distinct CDR3 sequences, over 35% appearing once. For this clonotype: Its target is unknown.

The clonotype originates from a human donor who had recovered from COVID-19. The sample comprised CD4+ T cells from blood, cultured in vitro.

The CDR3 region is CASSYSLQDSTNYGYTF. CDR3 nucleotides: TGTGCCAGCAGTTACTCATTGCAGGACTCAACTAACTATGGCTACACCTTC. This sequence joins TRBV6-5 and TRBJ1-2; no firm D call. The CDR3 has 17 amino acids. Per the germline V gene, CDR1 is MNHEY and CDR2 is SVGAGI. V lost 0 bases, J lost 0 bases, and 14 bases lay in between.